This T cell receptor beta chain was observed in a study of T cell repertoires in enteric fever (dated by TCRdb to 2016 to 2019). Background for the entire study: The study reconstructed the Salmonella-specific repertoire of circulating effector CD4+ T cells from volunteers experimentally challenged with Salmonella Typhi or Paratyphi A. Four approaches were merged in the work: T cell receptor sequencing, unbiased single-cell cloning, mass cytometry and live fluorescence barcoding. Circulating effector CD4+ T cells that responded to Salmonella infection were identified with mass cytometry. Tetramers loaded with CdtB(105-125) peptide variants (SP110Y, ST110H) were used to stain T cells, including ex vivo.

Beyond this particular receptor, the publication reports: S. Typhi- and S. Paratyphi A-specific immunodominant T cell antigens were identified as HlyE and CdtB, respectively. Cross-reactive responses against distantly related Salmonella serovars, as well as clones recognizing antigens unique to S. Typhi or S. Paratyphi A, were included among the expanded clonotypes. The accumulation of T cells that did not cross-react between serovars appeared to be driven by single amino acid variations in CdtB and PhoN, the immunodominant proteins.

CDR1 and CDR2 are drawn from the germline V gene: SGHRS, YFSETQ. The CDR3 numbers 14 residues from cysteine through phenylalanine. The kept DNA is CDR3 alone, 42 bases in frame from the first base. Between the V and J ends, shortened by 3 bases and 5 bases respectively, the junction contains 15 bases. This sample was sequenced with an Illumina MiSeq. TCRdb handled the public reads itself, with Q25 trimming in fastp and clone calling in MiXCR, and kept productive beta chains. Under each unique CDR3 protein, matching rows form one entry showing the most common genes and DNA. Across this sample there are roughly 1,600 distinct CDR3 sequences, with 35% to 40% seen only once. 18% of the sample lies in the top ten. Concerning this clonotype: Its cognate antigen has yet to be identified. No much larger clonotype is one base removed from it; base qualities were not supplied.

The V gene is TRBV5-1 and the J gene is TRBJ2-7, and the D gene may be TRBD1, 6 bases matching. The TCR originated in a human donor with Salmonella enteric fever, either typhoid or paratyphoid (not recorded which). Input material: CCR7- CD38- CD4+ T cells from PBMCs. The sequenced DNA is TGCGCCAGCAGCTCACTAACAGGGCCTCACGAGCAGTACTTC. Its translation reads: CASSSLTGPHEQYF.